A selection of T cell receptor beta chains follows, all from one sample in a study of shared clonotypes between healthy human individuals. Generated by immunoSEQ multiplex PCR, the TCRdb table keeps only in-frame clones and is missing some. The sample holds about 2.4 million clones, over 85% seen once. The specimen sequenced was naive CD4+ T cells from PBMCs. Receptor source: a man between 18 and 35 years old in good health. Some clones in this sample may be carry-over from other donors' samples. Both conserved end residues are part of each CDR3. A D gene is named only where the DNA matches it firmly. Clone size is shown for a subset of rows, as once, few, many or a class of expanded clone.

v_gene,len,j_gene,abundance,d_gene,CDR3nt,CDR3aa
TRBV2,12,TRBJ2-5,once,NA,TGTGCCAGCAGTGAATTTTTAGAGACCCAGTACTTC,CASSEFLETQYF
TRBV10-3,12,TRBJ1-4,once,NA,TGTGCCATCAGTGAGGCAGCGGAAAAACTGTTTTTT,CAISEAAEKLFF
TRBV5-1,15,TRBJ2-3,NA,TRBD1,TGCGCCAGCAGCTTCTCGGGACAGGGCTCAGATACGCAGTATTTT,CASSFSGQGSDTQYF
TRBV27,14,TRBJ2-5,NA,NA,TGTGCCAGCAGGGGGTGGGGACTCCAAGAGACCCAGTACTTC,CASRGWGLQETQYF
TRBV30,15,TRBJ2-3,once,NA,TGTGCCTGGAGTACCAGGAGAATTCCTACAGATACGCAGTATTTT,CAWSTRRIPTDTQYF
TRBV7-9,14,TRBJ2-7,once,TRBD1,TGTGCCAGCAGCTTAGAAGGGGGCCGCAACGAGCAGTACTTC,CASSLEGGRNEQYF
TRBV9,15,TRBJ2-3,NA,NA,TGTGCCAGCAGCGTAGCCCCTCGGGGTACAGATACGCAGTATTTT,CASSVAPRGTDTQYF
TRBV6-5,14,TRBJ1-1,NA,NA,TGTGCCAGCATGGGGGAACTTGGGAACACTGAAGCTTTCTTT,CASMGELGNTEAFF
TRBV7-8,12,TRBJ1-1,NA,NA,TGTGCCAGCAGCCAGGTTGGCACTGAAGCTTTCTTT,CASSQVGTEAFF
TRBV10-3,21,TRBJ2-1,NA,TRBD1,TGTGCCATCAGTGTTAAAAAAATGGGGGACAGGGTAAGACTAAGGTACAATGAGCAGTTCTTC,CAISVKKMGDRVRLRYNEQFF
TRBV5-1,14,TRBJ2-1,NA,TRBD1,TGCGCCAGCAGCGAGGGACAGCCGTACAATGAGCAGTTCTTC,CASSEGQPYNEQFF
TRBV2,13,TRBJ1-5,few,TRBD1,TGTGCCAGCACCCCGGACAGGCTGAAGGCCCAGCATTTT,CASTPDRLKAQHF
TRBV7-6,13,TRBJ2-2,NA,NA,TGTGCCAACAGCCCGATTAACACCGGGGAGCTGTTTTTT,CANSPINTGELFF
TRBV10-3,16,TRBJ1-1,NA,NA,TGTGCCATCAGGCGGAGTGACGGTAGAGGGAACACTGAAGCTTTCTTT,CAIRRSDGRGNTEAFF
TRBV30,13,TRBJ1-4,few,NA,TGTGCCTGGAGATCAACCAGGAGGAGAGGGCTGTTTTTT,CAWRSTRRRGLFF
TRBV6-4,13,TRBJ1-4,NA,NA,TGTGCCAGCAGGCAGGGGACTAATGAAAAACTGTTTTTT,CASRQGTNEKLFF
TRBV2,14,TRBJ1-1,NA,NA,TGTGCCAGCAGTGAACTGACCACTGTCACTGAAGCTTTCTTT,CASSELTTVTEAFF
TRBV14,12,TRBJ2-5,NA,NA,TGTGCCAGCAGCCGCAACGTGAAGACCCAGTACTTC,CASSRNVKTQYF
TRBV2,15,TRBJ2-5,once,TRBD2,TGTGCCAGCAGTTTAGAACTAGCGGGAGAAGAGACCCAGTACTTC,CASSLELAGEETQYF
TRBV29-1,12,TRBJ2-5,NA,NA,TGCAGCGTTCCGGGACATTACGAGACCCAGTACTTC,CSVPGHYETQYF
TRBV7-3,16,TRBJ2-1,NA,TRBD2,TGTGCCAGCAGCCTAACCCGGGACTACTCCTACAATGAGCAGTTCTTC,CASSLTRDYSYNEQFF
TRBV11-3,15,TRBJ2-3,NA,TRBD2,TGTGCCAGCAGCCTCGGGGGGGAAGGCACAGATACGCAGTATTTT,CASSLGGEGTDTQYF
TRBV18,14,TRBJ1-2,NA,TRBD1,TGTGCCAGCTCACGCGGGACAGTGATGCATGGCTACACCTTC,CASSRGTVMHGYTF
TRBV7-3,13,TRBJ1-1,NA,NA,TGTGCCAGCAGCCTACAGGTGAACACTGAAGCTTTCTTT,CASSLQVNTEAFF
TRBV11-2,17,TRBJ2-1,once,TRBD2,TGTGCCAGCAGCACACGAAAATTAGGACTAGAAAGGGATGAGCAGTTCTTC,CASSTRKLGLERDEQFF
TRBV11-2,12,TRBJ2-1,once,NA,TGTGCCAGCAGCCACCGAGGTAATGAGCAGTTCTTC,CASSHRGNEQFF
TRBV6-6,12,TRBJ2-3,NA,TRBD1,TGTGCCAGCAGCCAGGGGGAAGATACGCAGTATTTT,CASSQGEDTQYF
TRBV19,14,TRBJ2-5,NA,TRBD2,TGTGCCAGTAAATTCGGGGGGACCCAAGAGACCCAGTACTTC,CASKFGGTQETQYF
TRBV5-1,13,TRBJ1-2,once,TRBD1,TGCGCCAGCAGCCCGAGGACAGGGGGTGGCTACACCTTC,CASSPRTGGGYTF
TRBV5-1,15,TRBJ1-4,NA,NA,TGCGCCAGCAGCTTGGCGGCAGTAACTAATGAAAAACTGTTTTTT,CASSLAAVTNEKLFF
TRBV7-9,15,TRBJ1-2,NA,NA,TGTGCCAGCAGCTTAGCACCGGGACATAACTATGGCTACACCTTC,CASSLAPGHNYGYTF
TRBV13,15,TRBJ2-7,NA,NA,TGTGCCAGCAGCTTAGGGACGGGACCCCCCTACGAGCAGTACTTC,CASSLGTGPPYEQYF
TRBV5-1,15,TRBJ2-3,NA,NA,TGCGCCAGCAGCGACGGACTGGGTCCAGGTGATACGCAGTATTTT,CASSDGLGPGDTQYF
TRBV4-1,17,TRBJ2-5,NA,TRBD2,TGCGCCAGCAGCCAAGGGGGACTAGCGGGAGGGCAAGAGACCCAGTACTTC,CASSQGGLAGGQETQYF
TRBV15,15,TRBJ2-3,NA,TRBD1,TGTGCCACCGTCGACCGGGACAGGAACACAGATACGCAGTATTTT,CATVDRDRNTDTQYF
TRBV15,14,TRBJ1-1,NA,NA,TGTGCCACCAGCAGATCCAGTCTTGCCCCTGAAGCTTTCTTT,CATSRSSLAPEAFF
TRBV28,17,TRBJ2-7,NA,TRBD1,TGTGCCAGCAGTTCCCCCGGTGGACAGGACCACTCCTACGAGCAGTACTTC,CASSSPGGQDHSYEQYF
TRBV4-2,14,TRBJ2-7,NA,TRBD1,TGTGCCAGCAGCCAACCCGGGACAGTCTACGAGCAGTACTTC,CASSQPGTVYEQYF
TRBV9,15,TRBJ1-4,NA,NA,TGTGCCAGCACACCCCGGGGGGCAGGGGATGAAAAACTGTTTTTT,CASTPRGAGDEKLFF
TRBV28,13,TRBJ2-3,NA,NA,TGTGCCAGCAGTAGAGAGGCCACAGATACGCAGTATTTT,CASSREATDTQYF
TRBV7-9,12,TRBJ2-3,NA,NA,TGTGCCAGCAGCTTAACCCCAGATACGCAGTATTTT,CASSLTPDTQYF
TRBV4-2,14,TRBJ2-1,once,NA,TGTGCCAGCAGCCAAGAGGGCTTCGGGAATGAGCAGTTCTTC,CASSQEGFGNEQFF
TRBV11-1,18,TRBJ2-2,NA,TRBD2,TGTGCCAGCAGCCATCCCCGTGGGAGCGGGAGGAACCCCGGGGAGCTGTTTTTT,CASSHPRGSGRNPGELFF
TRBV19,14,TRBJ1-1,NA,NA,TGTGCCAGTAGTATGGGACCCCATGGGGACGCAGCTTTCTTT,CASSMGPHGDAAFF
TRBV14,14,TRBJ2-7,NA,NA,TGTGCCAGCAGCCAAGTCTCCAGGGGCTACGAGCAGTACTTC,CASSQVSRGYEQYF
TRBV10-1,13,TRBJ2-2,NA,NA,TGCGCCAGTTCAAGGGATCACACCGGGGAGCTGTTTTTT,CASSRDHTGELFF
TRBV5-1,14,TRBJ2-3,NA,NA,TGCGCCAGCAGCTTAGAAGACAGAGCAGATACGCAGTATTTT,CASSLEDRADTQYF
TRBV18,17,TRBJ2-2,NA,NA,TGTGCCAGCCCCCGGGGAATGTCGGCGGGGGCCACCGGGGAGCTGTTTTTT,CASPRGMSAGATGELFF
TRBV10-3,14,TRBJ1-3,NA,TRBD1,TGTGCCATCAGCACAGGGGGCTCTGGAAACACCATATATTTT,CAISTGGSGNTIYF
TRBV7-2,14,TRBJ2-7,NA,NA,TGTGCCAGCAGACAAAACCAGTACTCCTACGAGCAGTACTTC,CASRQNQYSYEQYF
TRBV7-9,11,TRBJ1-1,once,NA,TGTGCCAGCAGCTTCGAAACTGAAGCTTTCTTT,CASSFETEAFF
TRBV6-1,16,TRBJ2-7,NA,TRBD1,TGTGCCAGCAGTGTTCGTCCGGGACAGTCTTCCCACGAGCAGTACTTC,CASSVRPGQSSHEQYF
TRBV5-1,14,TRBJ2-5,NA,TRBD2,TGCGCCAGCAGCCGTAGCGGGACCCAAGAGACCCAGTACTTC,CASSRSGTQETQYF
TRBV6-1,13,TRBJ2-7,NA,NA,TGTGCCAGTAGTTTTGGGAGCTCCTACGAGCAGTACTTC,CASSFGSSYEQYF
TRBV28,13,TRBJ1-2,once,TRBD1,TGTGCCAGCAGTTTACAGGGGGGCTATGGCTACACCTTC,CASSLQGGYGYTF
TRBV18,13,TRBJ2-7,NA,NA,TGTGCCAGCTCCCGGCAGAACTCCTACGAGCAGTACTTC,CASSRQNSYEQYF